This T cell receptor beta chain emerged from a study of blood T cell repertoires in COVID-19. Whole-study context: Researchers got acute and convalescent COVID-19 samples from the United States, Italy and Spain.

The CDR3 totals 15 residues. V gave up 3 bases and J gave up 8 bases, with 17 bases separating them. Germline V CDR1 and CDR2: SGHTA, FQGNSA. Clones were read by immunoSEQ multiplex PCR, and TCRdb kept only the in-frame ones, dropping some. The sample carries 200,000 or so clones, about 83% recorded once. The rearrangement joins TRBV7-2 to TRBJ2-1; D may be TRBD2 (6 bases). Material: peripheral blood. The source is a person aged 65-85 years with COVID-19, enrolled during active disease. The CDR3 nucleotides read TGTGCCAGCAGCTTTGAGGCGGCGGGGTGGGATGAGCAGTTCTTC. Protein: CASSFEAAGWDEQFF.